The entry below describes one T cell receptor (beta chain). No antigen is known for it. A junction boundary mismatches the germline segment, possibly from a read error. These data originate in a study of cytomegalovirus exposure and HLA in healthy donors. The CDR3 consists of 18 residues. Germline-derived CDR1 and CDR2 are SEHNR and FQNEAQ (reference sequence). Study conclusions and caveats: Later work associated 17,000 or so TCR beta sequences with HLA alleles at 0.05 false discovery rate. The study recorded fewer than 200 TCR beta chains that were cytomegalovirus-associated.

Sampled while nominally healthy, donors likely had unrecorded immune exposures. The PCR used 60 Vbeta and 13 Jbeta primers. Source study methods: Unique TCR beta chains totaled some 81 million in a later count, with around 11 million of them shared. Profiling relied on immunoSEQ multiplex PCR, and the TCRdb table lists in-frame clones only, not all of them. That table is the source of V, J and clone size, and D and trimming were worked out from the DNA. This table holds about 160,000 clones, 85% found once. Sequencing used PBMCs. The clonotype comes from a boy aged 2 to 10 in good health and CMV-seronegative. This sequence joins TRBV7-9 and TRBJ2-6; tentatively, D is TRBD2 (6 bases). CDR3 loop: CSSSHNRGLASGANVLTF. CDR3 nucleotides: TGTTCCAGCAGCCACAACCGGGGACTGGCCTCTGGGGCCAACGTCCTGACTTTC.